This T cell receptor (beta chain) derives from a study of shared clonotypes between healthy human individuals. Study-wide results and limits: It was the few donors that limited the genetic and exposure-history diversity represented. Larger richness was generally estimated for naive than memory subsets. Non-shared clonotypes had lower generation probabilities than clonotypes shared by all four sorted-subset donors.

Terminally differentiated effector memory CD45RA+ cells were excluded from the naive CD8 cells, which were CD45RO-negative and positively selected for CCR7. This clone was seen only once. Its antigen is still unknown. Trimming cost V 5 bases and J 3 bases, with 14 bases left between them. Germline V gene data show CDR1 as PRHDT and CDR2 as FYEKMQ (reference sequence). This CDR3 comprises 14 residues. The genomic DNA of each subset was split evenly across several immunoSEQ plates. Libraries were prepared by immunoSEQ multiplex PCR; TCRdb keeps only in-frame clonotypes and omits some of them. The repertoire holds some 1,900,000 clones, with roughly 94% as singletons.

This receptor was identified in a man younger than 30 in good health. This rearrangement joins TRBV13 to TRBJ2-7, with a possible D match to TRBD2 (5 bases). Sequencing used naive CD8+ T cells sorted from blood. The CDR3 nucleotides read TGTGCCAGCAGCCGAAGAGGGTCGGACTACGAGCAGTACTTC. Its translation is CASSRRGSDYEQYF.